This entry lists 13 T cell receptor beta chains sequenced from one sample in a study of T-cell memory formation after mild COVID-19. MiXCR, applied by TCRdb to the 5' RACE reads, yields one record per CDR3 protein. Here the sample spans fewer than 150,000 distinct CDR3 sequences, 13% to 15% being singletons. Sequenced sample: PBMCs or a T cell subset sorted from them (not recorded which). The receptor set was obtained from an adult woman who had mild COVID-19 (a few samples of this study predate the infection). Cell type and time point are not known.

The V call is TRBV7-9, the J call TRBJ2-3; D may be TRBD2 (6 bases). V lost 3 bases and J lost 2, with 18 bases in between. Looked up from germline, CDR1 is SEHNR and CDR2 is FQNEAQ (reference sequence). The length of the CDR3 is 17 residues. This CDR3 reads CASSFIAEGFNTDTQYF. In DNA, the CDR3 is TGTGCCAGCAGCTTTATAGCGGAGGGCTTCAACACAGATACGCAGTATTTT.

This clonotype has just one count. V usage is TRBV5-1 and J usage is TRBJ2-3; D possibly uses TRBD1 or TRBD2 (6 bases each). Trimming removed 0 bases from V and 0 bases from J, with 8 bases in between. The CDR3 is made up of 15 amino acids. CDR1 and CDR2 from the germline V gene are SGHRS and YFSETQ. CDR3 in amino acids: CASSLGGASTDTQYF. CDR3 coding DNA: TGCGCCAGCAGCTTGGGGGGGGCTAGCACAGATACGCAGTATTTT.

The genes are TRBV27 and TRBJ1-1, with D uncertain. The germline V gene has CDR1 MNHEY and CDR2 SMNVEV (reference sequence). V lost 2 bases, J lost 0 bases, and 7 bases lay in between. The CDR3 consists of 14 residues. CDR3 nucleotides: TGTGCCAGCAGTTTAGGACGGATGAACACTGAAGCTTTCTTT. It yields the protein CASSLGRMNTEAFF.

A few counts support this clonotype. The DNA of the CDR3 is TGCGCCAGCAGCTTGGACCCCGGGTCAGGGTCTTTTTACGAGCAGTACTTC. Protein sequence: CASSLDPGSGSFYEQYF. This chain uses TRBV5-1 with TRBJ2-7, with D perhaps matching TRBD1 (5 bases). CDR1 is SGHRS, CDR2 YFSETQ, per germline. V was clipped by 0 bases and J by 4 bases, with 20 bases between them. This CDR3 has 17 amino acids.

The CDR3 is CATVAEHQETQYF. Written as DNA, the CDR3 is TGTGCCACTGTAGCGGAACACCAAGAGACCCAGTACTTC. The chain employs TRBV7-8 and TRBJ2-5; a weak D match, TRBD2 (6 bases). CDR3 length equals 13 residues. Looked up from germline, CDR1 is SGHVS and CDR2 is FQNEAQ. V dropped 10 bases and J dropped 0 bases, with 12 bases sitting between them.

This clonotype has just a few counts. The rearrangement joins TRBV11-3 to TRBJ2-7, with no clear D. Germline CDR1 is SGHNT and CDR2 is YENEEA. V dropped 5 bases and J dropped 7 bases, with 21 bases sitting between them. This CDR3 region has 15 residues. The CDR3 here is CASSPSGFPFEEQYF. CDR3 bases: TGTGCCAGCAGCCCCAGTGGGTTTCCTTTTGAAGAGCAGTACTTC.

The chain has TRBV4-3 and TRBJ2-1, with 7 nucleotides matching TRBD2. The V and J ends lost 0 bases and 4 bases, in that order; junction bases with no gene match: 6. The CDR3 has 16 residues. Germline-derived CDR1 and CDR2 are LGHNA and YSLEER. The CDR3 DNA reads as TGCGCCAGCAGCCAAGACGGACTAGGTTCTTACAATGAGCAGTTCTTC. Amino acid sequence: CASSQDGLGSYNEQFF.

V is TRBV5-1 and J is TRBJ2-3; D is ambiguous. Germline CDR1 is SGHRS and CDR2 is YFSETQ. This CDR3 is 15 amino acids long. With 0 bases removed from V and 0 bases from J, the gap between germline ends came to 8 bases. CDR3 nucleotide sequence: TGCGCCAGCAGCTTGGGACGTATTAGCACAGATACGCAGTATTTT. Amino acids: CASSLGRISTDTQYF.

The chain joins TRBV2 to TRBJ1-1; D remains unclear. From germline, CDR1 is SNHLY and CDR2 FYNNEI. Between the trimmed V and J ends, which lost 0 bases and 2 bases, there was a span of 10 bases. The CDR3 contains 15 residues. CDR3 region: CASSEARGRNTEAFF. The CDR3 bases are TGTGCCAGCAGTGAAGCCCGAGGAAGAAACACTGAAGCTTTCTTT.

The CDR3 nucleotides read TGTGCCAGCAACTCAGGGTATCCGAAAGGAGAGACCCAGTACTTC. Translation: CASNSGYPKGETQYF. The chain combines TRBV21-1 with TRBJ2-5; whether TRBD1, the table's D call, matches the DNA was not checked. TRBV21-1 is noted as a pseudogene. The CDR3 runs to 15 residues.

The sample holds a few counts of this clonotype. The rearrangement uses TRBV21-1 and TRBJ2-7; the D call TRBD2 from the table was never checked on the DNA. TRBV21-1 is deemed a pseudogene. The CDR3 runs 20 residues. CDR3 nucleotides: TGTGCCAGCAGCAATCGGTTGAGGGGGACTAGCGGGATGAGCTCCTACGAGCAGTACTTC. Translated, it gives CASSNRLRGTSGMSSYEQYF.

There are a few counts of this clonotype. V is TRBV28 and J is TRBJ2-3; TRBD2 is a possible D gene (5 bases). With 2 bases removed from V and 5 bases from J, the gap between germline ends came to 14 bases. The germline gives CDR1 MDHEN, CDR2 SYDVKM. The CDR3 loop spans 15 amino acids. CDR3 protein: CASSLHGRGKDTQYF. The CDR3 bases are TGTGCCAGCAGTTTACACGGAAGAGGGAAAGATACGCAGTATTTT.

This sequence joins TRBV7-6 and TRBJ1-4; D uncertain. CDR3 size: 19 residues. The germline V gene encodes CDR1 SGHVS and CDR2 FNYEAQ. Trimming cost V 1 base and J 0 bases, with 18 bases left between them. CDR3 in amino acids: CASSLDQFLGSTTNEKLFF. CDR3 in DNA: TGTGCCAGCAGCTTAGACCAATTTCTGGGTTCTACAACTAATGAAAAACTGTTTTTT.